Below, 3 T cell receptor beta chains from the same sample are listed, as sequenced in a study of T-cell reconstitution after alpha-beta-depleted transplantation in children. Molecular barcoding with unique molecular identifiers was used for the TCRbeta library. One entry per CDR3 protein, called by TCRdb with MiXCR from the PCR reads. The data contain 210,000 or so distinct CDR3 sequences, about a tenth of them singletons. Sequenced here: PBMCs from the stem cell graft donor, sampled from the stem cell graft. The origin of the receptors is a human donor who donated a stem cell graft to a child with acute lymphoblastic leukemia.

On this clonotype: The DNA is omitted, as the CDR3 cannot be located on it reliably, and the CDR3 follows TCRdb's listing. The genes are TRBV7-5 and TRBJ1-6; TRBD1 is the table's D call, not checked against the DNA. TRBV7-5 is listed as a pseudogene. From its first to its last residue, the CDR3 has 16 amino acids. Here the CDR3 reads CISVSEAWDRGSPLHF.

The rearrangement joins TRBV20-1 to TRBJ2-1; no clear D gene. V was shortened by 5 bases and J by 0 bases, with 14 bases between the two germline ends. CDR1 and CDR2 from the germline V gene are DFQATT and SNEGSKA (reference sequence). The CDR3 consists of 15 residues. The CDR3 nucleotides are TGCAGTGCTCCGAGCCCCCGGAGCTCCTACAATGAGCAGTTCTTC. This gives the protein CSAPSPRSSYNEQFF.

The chain carries TRBV15 and TRBJ1-6; no clear D gene. The CDR3 has 16 amino acids. From germline, CDR1 is LNHNV and CDR2 YYDKDF (reference sequence). The ends were cut back, 2 bases at V and 7 bases at J, with 15 bases in the middle. This chain's CDR3 is CATSRNPDGVNSPLHF. In DNA form, the CDR3 reads TGTGCCACCAGCAGAAATCCCGATGGGGTAAATTCACCCCTCCACTTT.